The 16 T cell receptor beta chains below were found in one sample sequenced in a study of T cell responses to AZD1222 COVID-19 vaccine. Data came from immunoSEQ multiplex PCR; TCRdb stores just in-frame clones and leaves some out. The repertoire holds some 79,000 clones, with 70% to 90% as singletons. Source: peripheral blood, taken 28 days after the second AZD1222 dose. The receptors stem from an adult who received the AZD1222 COVID-19 vaccine.

This clone was counted only a few times. This sequence joins TRBV6-1 and TRBJ2-4, with D maybe TRBD2 (6 bases). The V end was cut by 3 bases, the J end by 8 bases, with 23 bases between. The CDR3 totals 17 residues. In germline, CDR1 is MNHNS, CDR2 SASEGT. The CDR3 DNA is TGTGCCAGCAGTGATTTCCGTGGAGGAGGGACTCCGGACATTCAGTACTTC. It specifies CASSDFRGGGTPDIQYF.

The rearrangement links TRBV6-6 to TRBJ1-1; a possible D gene is TRBD1 (6 bases). Germline assignment: CDR1 MNHNY and CDR2 SVGAGI (reference sequence). The V and J ends lost 5 bases and 5 bases respectively, with 24 bases between them. The CDR3 length is 17 residues. CDR3 amino acids: CASSPSGQGRGNTEAFF. The CDR3 region has the DNA TGTGCCAGCAGTCCCTCGGGTCAGGGTAGGGGGAATACTGAAGCTTTCTTT.

By frequency in the sample, this clone is medium-sized (0.01 to 0.1%). This sequence joins TRBV9 and TRBJ2-2; D is perhaps TRBD2 (5 bases). Trimming pared 0 bases from V and 4 bases from J, leaving 10 bases between. From germline, CDR1 is SGDLS and CDR2 YYNGEE. The length of the CDR3 is 15 residues. The CDR3 protein is CASSVGAVGTGELFF. CDR3 nucleotide sequence: TGTGCCAGCAGCGTAGGAGCGGTTGGCACCGGGGAGCTGTTTTTT.

J is TRBJ1-2 and V is TRBV7-9, with 7 bases that match TRBD1. Germline V lookup: CDR1 SEHNR, CDR2 FQNEAQ (reference sequence). The junction had 13 bases not matched to a gene; V was cut back by 3 bases and J by 0 bases. The CDR3 has 18 residues. CDR3 sequence (DNA): TGTGCCAGCAGCTTGGGTAACAGGGGACAATATGCTAACTATGGCTACACCTTC. It yields the protein CASSLGNRGQYANYGYTF. Based on the CDR3 plus reference TRBV7-9 and TRBJ1-2, the full variable domain is DTGVSQNPRHKITKRGQNVTFRCDPISEHNRLYWYRQTLGQGPEFLTYFQNEAQLEKSRLLSDRFSAERPKGSFSTLEIQRTEQGDSAMYLCASSLGNRGQYANYGYTFGSGTRLTVV.

Here the CDR3 reads CASSHNGTANSPLHF. The CDR3 DNA reads as TGTGCCAGCAGCCACAACGGGACAGCTAATTCACCCCTCCACTTT. The V and J genes are TRBV3-1 (or the pseudogene TRBV3-2) and TRBJ1-6; 7 nucleotides match TRBD1. Per the germline V gene, CDR1 is LGHDT and CDR2 is YNNKEL (reference sequence). V gave up 3 bases and J gave up 6 bases; unmatched junction bases: 5. The CDR3 is 15 residues long.

V usage is TRBV28 and J usage is TRBJ1-1; D remains unclear. The V end was cut by 8 bases, the J end by 0 bases, with 13 bases between. The CDR3 covers 14 residues. The germline V gene encodes CDR1 MDHEN and CDR2 SYDVKM. The CDR3 loop is CASRPDRLNTEAFF. In DNA form, the CDR3 reads TGTGCCAGCCGCCCGGATCGGCTGAACACTGAAGCTTTCTTT.

At least ten counts were recorded for this clone. The chain carries TRBV2 and TRBJ1-2, with unresolved D. V lost 6 bases and J 6 bases, leaving 17 bases between the germline ends. This CDR3 is built from 14 residues. The germline V gene encodes CDR1 SNHLY and CDR2 FYNNEI. The DNA of the CDR3 is TGTGCCAGCAGGCCTACGGTCACAGCCCATGGCTACACCTTC. Protein product: CASRPTVTAHGYTF. The full variable domain, its missing parts supplied by reference TRBV2 and TRBJ1-2, is EPEVTQTPSHQVTQMGQEVILRCVPISNHLYFYWYRQILGQKVEFLVSFYNNEISEKSEIFDDQFSVERPDGSNFTLKIRSTKLEDSAMYFCASRPTVTAHGYTFGSGTRLTVV.

This chain uses TRBV6-5 with TRBJ1-1; D remains unclear. Trimming stripped 7 bases from V and 4 bases from J, with 10 bases between. This CDR3 has 12 amino acids. Germline loops: CDR1 MNHEY, CDR2 SVGAGI. CDR3 DNA: TGTGCCAGCACTCGACTTGGCACTGAAGCTTTCTTT. It yields the protein CASTRLGTEAFF.

V is TRBV19 and J is TRBJ2-2; maybe TRBD1 (5 bases). Per the germline V gene, CDR1 is LNHDA and CDR2 is SQIVND (reference sequence). V was trimmed by 7 bases and J by 3 bases, leaving 12 bases between them. The CDR3 loop spans 14 amino acids. This CDR3 is CASKPGWDTGELFF. In DNA form, the CDR3 reads TGTGCCAGTAAGCCAGGGTGGGACACCGGGGAGCTGTTTTTT.

This sequence joins TRBV10-2 and TRBJ1-2; 7 bases are shared with TRBD1. The J segment lost 8 bases and the V segment lost 6 bases, leaving 12 bases of the junction unmatched. Germline-derived CDR1 and CDR2 are WSHSY and SAAADI. The CDR3 consists of 14 residues. The CDR3 is CASRDYRGMGGYTF. The CDR3 DNA follows: TGCGCCAGCAGGGACTACAGGGGTATGGGGGGCTACACCTTC.

This sequence joins TRBV12-3 or TRBV12-4 and TRBJ1-1, with no clear D. V was trimmed by 7 bases and J by 4 bases, leaving 13 bases between them. The CDR3 totals 13 residues. The CDR3 DNA reads TGTGCCAGCATCAAAGCAGCGGGCACTGAAGCTTTCTTT. Residues: CASIKAAGTEAFF.

V gene TRBV7-2 combines with J gene TRBJ1-5; no definite D call. CDR1 SGHTA and CDR2 FQGNSA come from the germline V gene. The CDR3 extends over 14 amino acids. Trimming took off 5 bases at V and 4 bases at J, with 12 bases between the two ends. The CDR3 is CASSTQMGNQPQHF. The CDR3, as DNA: TGTGCCAGCAGCACCCAGATGGGAAATCAGCCCCAGCATTTT.

This chain uses TRBV14 with TRBJ1-2; TRBD1 is a possible D gene (6 bases). With 4 bases removed from V and 2 bases from J, the gap between germline ends came to 17 bases. The CDR3 has 16 residues. Looked up from germline, CDR1 is SGHDN and CDR2 is FVKESK. Here the CDR3 reads CASSPWDTGGNYGYTF. The DNA for the CDR3 is TGTGCCAGCAGCCCATGGGACACCGGAGGCAACTATGGCTACACCTTC.

J is TRBJ1-3 and V is TRBV4-2, with TRBD1 matching over 9 bases. Germline CDR1 LGHNA, CDR2 YNFKEQ. The trim removed 1 base at V and 1 base at J, leaving 11 bases unmatched. The length of the CDR3 is 19 residues. The CDR3 coding sequence is TGTGCCAGCAGCCAAGTAGGGGGAACAGGGGGCGCTTCTGGAAACACCATATATTTT. Protein product: CASSQVGGTGGASGNTIYF.

The V and J genes are TRBV5-6 and TRBJ2-7, with D possibly matching TRBD1 (5 bases). V shed 4 bases and J shed 4 bases, with 27 bases lying between them. The CDR3 is 18 amino acids. Germline loops: CDR1 SGHDT, CDR2 YYEEEE. This CDR3 reads CASSMRRGTRAILYEQYF. The CDR3, as DNA: TGTGCCAGCAGCATGCGTCGCGGTACCAGGGCTATCCTGTACGAGCAGTACTTC. Combining the CDR3 with reference TRBV5-6 and TRBJ2-7 gives the whole variable domain DAGVTQSPTHLIKTRGQQVTLRCSPKSGHDTVSWYQQALGQGPQFIFQYYEEEERQRGNFPDRFSGHQFPNYSSELNVNALLLGDSALYLCASSMRRGTRAILYEQYFGPGTRLTVT.

The chain links TRBV5-8 to TRBJ2-1; D remains ambiguous. V lost 0 bases and J 4 bases, leaving 8 bases between the germline ends. Germline V CDR1 and CDR2: SGHTS, YDEGEE. The CDR3 extends over 14 amino acids. CDR3 bases: TGTGCCAGCAGCTTGGCCGGCGTGTACAATGAGCAGTTCTTC. Translating it yields CASSLAGVYNEQFF.